Listed below are T cell receptor beta chains from one sample, sequenced in a study of blood T cell repertoires in COVID-19. Produced via immunoSEQ multiplex PCR; TCRdb's table is partial and in-frame only. The sample records about 150,000 clones, about nine tenths being singletons. Sequences were obtained from peripheral blood. The receptors stem from a human donor in a cohort sampled during active COVID-19. The CDR3 runs from the conserved cysteine through the conserved F or W. The D gene is left open where the match is weak. Some rows mark clone size as missing; the rest say once, few, many or name a class of expanded clone.

TRBV5-1	TRBJ1-6	.	.	CASSTLIGENSPLHF	TGCGCCAGCAGCACCCTTATTGGGGAGAATTCACCCCTCCACTTT
TRBV3-1/TRBV3-2	TRBJ2-1	.	.	CASSQDATSYNEQFF	TGTGCCAGCAGCCAAGATGCTACTAGTTACAATGAGCAGTTCTTC
TRBV6-6	TRBJ1-2	.	once	CASSYSAQIGYTF	TGTGCCAGCAGTTACTCGGCACAGATTGGCTACACCTTC
TRBV7-2	TRBJ2-1	.	.	CASSLTLGKDNEQFF	TGTGCCAGCAGCTTAACACTCGGGAAGGACAATGAGCAGTTCTTC
TRBV29-1	TRBJ2-5	TRBD2	.	CSVDGREGLSGETQYF	TGCAGCGTTGACGGACGGGAGGGTCTTTCCGGAGAGACCCAGTACTTC
TRBV6-5	TRBJ2-1	TRBD2	.	CASIGGLAGVGEQFF	TGTGCCAGCATTGGAGGACTAGCGGGGGTAGGTGAGCAGTTCTTC
TRBV7-8	TRBJ2-1	TRBD2	.	CASSLGSSGAVSYNEQFF	TGTGCCAGCAGCTTAGGCTCTAGCGGCGCCGTCTCCTACAATGAGCAGTTCTTC
TRBV12-3/TRBV12-4	TRBJ2-1	TRBD2	.	CASSLAGLGALFF	TGTGCCAGCAGTTTAGCTGGACTAGGAGCGCTGTTCTTC
TRBV2	TRBJ1-5	.	few	CASSELRGTDQPQHF	TGTGCCAGCAGTGAATTGCGGGGTACCGATCAGCCCCAGCATTTT
TRBV11-1	TRBJ2-1	.	.	CASSLEARGMDEQFF	TGTGCCAGCAGCTTAGAGGCGAGAGGAATGGATGAGCAGTTCTTC
TRBV7-9	TRBJ1-5	.	.	CASSLGSGGNQPQHF	TGTGCCAGCAGCTTAGGATCAGGGGGCAATCAGCCCCAGCATTTT
TRBV11-2	TRBJ1-5	TRBD1	.	CASSRGLGNQPQHF	TGTGCCAGCTCCAGGGGGCTTGGCAATCAGCCCCAGCATTTT
TRBV19	TRBJ2-5	TRBD1	.	CASSMTGLETQYF	TGTGCCAGTAGTATGACAGGGCTCGAGACCCAGTACTTC
TRBV27	TRBJ2-1	.	.	CASSWTFGNEQFF	TGTGCCAGCAGTTGGACTTTTGGCAATGAACAGTTCTTC
TRBV27	TRBJ2-5	.	.	CASRSAGRETQYF	TGTGCCAGCAGGTCTGCAGGGAGGGAGACCCAGTACTTC
TRBV18	TRBJ1-1	TRBD1	.	CASSLGQGGTEAFF	TGTGCCAGCTCACTCGGACAGGGTGGCACTGAAGCTTTCTTT
TRBV27	TRBJ2-2	TRBD1	.	CASSTGTGEAGELFF	TGTGCCAGCAGCACCGGGACAGGGGAGGCCGGGGAGCTGTTTTTT
TRBV3-1/TRBV3-2	TRBJ2-1	.	.	CASSQHVGTEQFF	TGTGCCAGCAGCCAACATGTCGGGACAGAGCAGTTCTTC
TRBV5-4	TRBJ2-2	TRBD2	.	CASSFGTSVRGELFF	TGTGCCAGCAGCTTCGGGACTAGTGTGAGGGGGGAGCTGTTTTTT
TRBV5-1	TRBJ2-7	.	.	CASSLEGGGEQYF	TGCGCCAGCAGCTTGGAGGGGGGGGGCGAGCAGTACTTC
TRBV21-1	TRBJ2-4	.	.	CASPYGYILAKNIQYF	TGTGCCAGCCCCTACGGGTATATTCTAGCCAAAAACATTCAGTACTTC
TRBV3-1/TRBV3-2	TRBJ2-7	.	.	CASSQVSILGDEQYF	TGTGCCAGCAGCCAAGTATCCATACTCGGGGACGAGCAGTACTTC
TRBV5-1	TRBJ1-1	.	.	CASSLGVNTEAFF	TGCGCCAGCAGCTTGGGAGTGAACACTGAAGCTTTCTTT
TRBV5-6	TRBJ1-5	TRBD1	few	CASSLAGTGNQPQHF	TGTGCCAGCAGCTTGGCAGGGACAGGGAATCAGCCCCAGCATTTT
TRBV19	TRBJ2-1	.	once	CASSIDRGLPLEQFF	TGTGCCAGTAGTATAGACAGGGGTCTTCCCTTGGAGCAGTTCTTC
TRBV6-5	TRBJ1-2	.	.	CASSYDGRLGGYTF	TGTGCCAGCAGTTACGATGGGAGACTGGGCGGCTACACCTTC
TRBV7-2	TRBJ2-4	TRBD1	.	CASSMTGVGKNIQYF	TGTGCCAGCAGCATGACAGGGGTGGGCAAAAACATTCAGTACTTC
TRBV28	TRBJ2-4	TRBD2	.	CASSSAGGMGVVKGGIQYF	TGTGCCAGCAGTTCCGCCGGGGGGATGGGTGTGGTTAAAGGCGGCATTCAGTACTTC
TRBV3-1/TRBV3-2	TRBJ1-6	.	once	CASSRGQSNIPLHF	TGTGCCAGCAGCCGCGGACAGAGCAATATACCCCTCCACTTT
TRBV15	TRBJ1-1	TRBD1	.	CATSTRSLSTGGDNTEAFF	TGTGCCACCAGCACCCGCTCCCTGAGTACAGGGGGAGATAACACTGAAGCTTTCTTT
TRBV7-2	TRBJ2-1	.	.	CASSLFGGNNEQFF	TGTGCCAGCAGCTTATTTGGCGGGAACAATGAGCAGTTCTTC
TRBV19	TRBJ2-1	TRBD2	.	CASSSSGTWTYNEQFF	TGTGCCAGTAGCTCTAGCGGGACATGGACCTACAATGAGCAGTTCTTC
TRBV19	TRBJ2-7	.	.	CASSSRSRLGAYEQYF	TGTGCCAGTAGTTCCCGAAGTCGTTTAGGGGCCTACGAGCAGTACTTC
TRBV9	TRBJ2-3	TRBD2	.	CASSVHGRETDTQYF	TGTGCCAGCAGCGTACACGGGAGGGAGACAGATACGCAGTATTTT
TRBV7-2	TRBJ2-1	TRBD2	.	CASSTRTSGNNEQFF	TGTGCCAGCAGCACTCGGACTAGCGGGAACAATGAGCAGTTCTTC
TRBV28	TRBJ2-7	TRBD1	.	CASSTGDSPYEQYF	TGTGCCAGCAGTACCGGGGACAGCCCCTACGAGCAGTACTTC
TRBV7-2	TRBJ2-5	.	.	CASSRRETQYF	TGTGCCAGCAGCCGGCGGGAGACCCAGTACTTC
TRBV7-3	TRBJ2-1	.	.	CASSLQSSATSKQFF	TGTGCCAGCAGTTTACAAAGCTCGGCAACTAGCAAGCAGTTCTTC
TRBV28	TRBJ1-6	.	.	CAESGTPLYNSPLHF	TGTGCCGAGAGCGGGACCCCTCTCTATAATTCACCCCTCCACTTT
TRBV11-2	TRBJ2-7	.	.	CASSFDRGSYEQYF	TGTGCCAGCAGCTTTGATAGGGGATCCTACGAGCAGTACTTC
TRBV2	TRBJ1-3	.	.	CASGHRAQAGNTIYF	TGTGCCAGCGGCCACAGGGCACAGGCGGGAAACACCATATATTTT
TRBV7-5	TRBJ1-5	.	medium-sized	CARSLASLEDGAFNQPQHF	TGTGCCAGAAGCTTAGCGTCACTAGAGGACGGAGCCTTCAATCAGCCCCAGCATTTT
TRBV13	TRBJ1-5	.	.	CASSLGGGSQPQHF	TGTGCCAGCAGCTTAGGTGGTGGTAGTCAGCCCCAGCATTTT
TRBV30	TRBJ1-2	.	few	CAWSSRNHYGYTF	TGTGCCTGGTCTTCCAGGAACCACTATGGCTACACCTTC
TRBV9	TRBJ2-2	.	.	CASSSQASNTGELFF	TGTGCCAGCAGTTCGCAGGCATCGAACACCGGGGAGCTGTTTTTT